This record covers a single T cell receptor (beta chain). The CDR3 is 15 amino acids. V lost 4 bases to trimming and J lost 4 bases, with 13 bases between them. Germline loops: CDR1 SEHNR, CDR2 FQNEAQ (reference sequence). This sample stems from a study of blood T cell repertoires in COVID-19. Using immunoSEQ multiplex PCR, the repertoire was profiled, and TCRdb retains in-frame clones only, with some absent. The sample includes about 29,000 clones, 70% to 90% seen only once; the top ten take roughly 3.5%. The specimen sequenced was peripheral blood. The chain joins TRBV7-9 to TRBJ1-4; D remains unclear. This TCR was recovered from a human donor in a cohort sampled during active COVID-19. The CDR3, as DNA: TGTGCCAGCAGCTCCCCGGTGGGCGTTAATGAAAAACTGTTTTTT. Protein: CASSSPVGVNEKLFF.